The 22 T cell receptor beta chains below were found in one sample sequenced in a study of blood T cell repertoires in COVID-19. Using immunoSEQ multiplex PCR, the repertoire was profiled, and TCRdb retains in-frame clones only, with some absent. Among tens of thousands of clones listed, roughly nine tenths were seen once. Sequencing was done on a sample of peripheral blood. The source is a human donor in a cohort sampled during active COVID-19.

The gene calls are TRBV6-5 and TRBJ2-1; 10 bases are a match to TRBD2. CDR1 and CDR2 (germline): MNHEY, SVGAGI. The CDR3 has 14 amino acids. V shed 4 bases, J shed 3 bases, and the junction held 0 bases outside the gene matches. This CDR3 is CASSSSGSYNEQFF. The CDR3 DNA follows: TGTGCCAGCAGTTCTAGCGGGAGCTACAATGAGCAGTTCTTC.

The gene calls are TRBV9 and TRBJ1-4; D is undetermined. Trimming took 4 bases from V and 0 from J, leaving 16 bases between them. The CDR3 is made up of 17 amino acids. Germline V gene data show CDR1 as SGDLS and CDR2 as YYNGEE. The chain's CDR3 is CASSHYPIRTTNEKLFF. The CDR3 bases are TGTGCCAGCAGCCACTACCCCATCCGGACAACTAATGAAAAACTGTTTTTT.

The count of this clone is one. This chain joins TRBV10-1 and TRBJ1-5; TRBD1 is a possible D gene (6 bases). This CDR3 contains 17 residues. Germline-derived CDR1 and CDR2 are WNHNN and SYGVQD (reference sequence). The V end lost 3 bases, the J end lost 9 bases, and 24 bases lay between the germline ends. In DNA, the CDR3 is TGCGCCAGCAGTGACCCCAAGGGGGGACGGCCGGGAGGGCCCCAGCATTTT. Its translation is CASSDPKGGRPGGPQHF.

The gene calls are TRBV30 and TRBJ1-4; 9 positions agree with TRBD1. Germline trimming cut 1 base from V and 1 base from J; bases unmatched to any gene: 4. CDR3 size: 16 residues. Germline values: CDR1 GTSNPN, CDR2 SVGIG (reference sequence). CDR3 DNA sequence: TGTGCCTGGAGTGGTTACAGGGGGCGAACTAATGAAAAACTGTTTTTT. Protein product: CAWSGYRGRTNEKLFF. Variable domain in full (rest from reference TRBV30 and TRBJ1-4): SQTIHQWPATLVQPVGSPLSLECTVEGTSNPNLYWYRQAAGRGLQLLFYSVGIGQISSEVPQNLSASRPQDRQFILSSKKLLLSDSGFYLCAWSGYRGRTNEKLFFGSGTQLSVL.

The chain recombines TRBV6-6 with TRBJ1-2; no clear D gene. CDR3 length: 15 residues. With 2 bases removed from V and 4 bases from J, the gap between germline ends came to 14 bases. In germline, CDR1 is MNHNY, CDR2 SVGAGI (reference sequence). The CDR3 bases are TGTGCCAGCAGTTACCGGGTGCCCAATTCCTATGGCTACACCTTC. This gives the protein CASSYRVPNSYGYTF.

This clone came up a few times. The chain employs TRBV19 and TRBJ1-2; the match to TRBD1 covers 7 bases. Germline CDR1 reads LNHDA; CDR2 reads SQIVND (reference sequence). J gave up 6 bases and V 6 bases, and 7 bases lay outside the gene matches. The CDR3 spans 13 residues. CDR3 nucleotides: TGTGCCAGTAGCCCGACAGGGTTCGATGGCTACACCTTC. Translated: CASSPTGFDGYTF.

The chain has TRBV30 and TRBJ1-5; D perhaps matches TRBD1 (6 bases). The germline CDR1 and CDR2 sequences are GTSNPN and SVGIG (reference sequence). CDR3 size: 16 residues. Trimming cost V 2 bases and J 3 bases, with 17 bases left between them. CDR3 coding DNA: TGTGCCTGGAGTTCGGCGCAAGGACAGTTCAATCAGCCCCAGCATTTT. Its protein product is CAWSSAQGQFNQPQHF.

This rearrangement joins TRBV5-1 to TRBJ2-2; no clear D. Germline V gives CDR1 SGHRS, CDR2 YFSETQ. V was trimmed by 2 bases and J by 2 bases, leaving 7 bases between them. CDR3 length: 14 residues. The DNA of the CDR3 is TGCGCCAGCAGCTTCAGGATTAACACCGGGGAGCTGTTTTTT. Protein product: CASSFRINTGELFF.

The chain has TRBV5-1 and TRBJ1-2; 8 nucleotides agree with TRBD1. This CDR3 has 15 amino acids. Germline-derived CDR1 and CDR2 are SGHRS and YFSETQ. Trimming cost V 1 base and J 6 bases; bases outside gene matches: 8. The CDR3, as DNA: TGCGCCAGCAGCTTGCAGGGACGGACAGGGAATGGCTACACCTTC. Amino acid sequence: CASSLQGRTGNGYTF.

The chain recombines TRBV4-1 with TRBJ2-2; TRBD2 matches at 13 bases. This CDR3 spans 17 amino acids. With V trimmed by 8 bases and J by 5 bases, 11 bases remained unmatched. Germline V CDR1 and CDR2: MGHRA, YSYEKL. Here the CDR3 DNA reads TGCGCCAGCCGGCCGGGGACTAGCGGGGTTTGGACCGGGGAGCTGTTTTTT. Amino acids: CASRPGTSGVWTGELFF.

The chain couples TRBV24-1 to TRBJ1-1, with TRBD1 identical over 7 bases. V was clipped by 7 bases and J by 7 bases; unmatched bases: 11. The CDR3 extends over 14 amino acids. CDR1 is KGHDR and CDR2 is SFDVKD in the germline V gene. The CDR3 DNA reads TGTGCCACCAGGACAACAGGGGACGTAGGTGAAGCTTTCTTT. Amino acid sequence: CATRTTGDVGEAFF.

V and J are TRBV28 and TRBJ2-2; weak D call: TRBD1 (6 bases). Germline V gives CDR1 MDHEN, CDR2 SYDVKM. Trimming shortened V by 4 bases and J by 4 bases, and 10 bases separated the two germline ends. The CDR3 extends over 14 amino acids. The CDR3 here is CASSWRQVTGELFF. In DNA, the CDR3 is TGTGCCAGCAGTTGGAGACAGGTCACCGGGGAGCTGTTTTTT.

This sequence joins TRBV5-1 and TRBJ1-3; TRBD1 might be the D (5 bases). Looked up from germline, CDR1 is SGHRS and CDR2 is YFSETQ. CDR3 length: 14 amino acids. The V end was cut by 0 bases, the J end by 3 bases, with 7 bases between. The DNA of the CDR3 is TGCGCCAGCAGCTTGGCAGGGTATGGAAACACCATATATTTT. Its protein is CASSLAGYGNTIYF.

The rearrangement links TRBV7-6 to TRBJ2-7; a weak D match, TRBD1 (9 bases). This CDR3 has 15 residues. Trimming shortened V by 5 bases and J by 7 bases, and 21 bases separated the two germline ends. Per the germline V gene, CDR1 is SGHVS and CDR2 is FNYEAQ. In nucleotides, the CDR3 is TGTGCCAGCAGCCCGGGAGGGACAGGGTTTCGGGAGCAGTACTTC. Amino acids: CASSPGGTGFREQYF. The full variable domain, its missing parts supplied by reference TRBV7-6 and TRBJ2-7, is GAGVSQSPRYKVTKRGQDVALRCDPISGHVSLYWYRQALGQGPEFLTYFNYEAQQDKSGLPNDRFSAERPEGSISTLTIQRTEQRDSAMYRCASSPGGTGFREQYFGPGTRLTVT.

The rearrangement links TRBV6-2 or TRBV6-3 to TRBJ2-5; D is possibly TRBD2 (5 bases). V was cut by 4 bases and J by 4 bases, with 10 bases left in between. The V gene's germline CDR1 is MNHEY and CDR2 SVGEGT. The CDR3 is 13 amino acids. CDR3 residues: CASSSGLPETQYF. CDR3 nucleotides: TGTGCCAGCAGTTCGGGGTTGCCAGAGACCCAGTACTTC.

The rearrangement joins TRBV5-1 to TRBJ2-3; D might be TRBD2 (5 bases). The V gene's germline CDR1 is SGHRS and CDR2 YFSETQ. The CDR3 spans 15 residues. V was cut by 0 bases and J by 6 bases, with 14 bases left in between. DNA of the CDR3: TGCGCCAGCAGCTTGGAACTAGGCGACACGGATACGCAGTATTTT. It translates to CASSLELGDTDTQYF.

This clone was detected only once. This chain connects TRBV4-3 to TRBJ1-6, with D uncertain. The V gene lost 1 base and the J gene lost 10 bases, with 14 bases spanning the gap. This CDR3 is 15 amino acids long. The germline CDR1 and CDR2 sequences are LGHNA and YSLEER. CDR3 sequence: CASSQARHSGSPLHF. In DNA form, the CDR3 reads TGCGCCAGCAGCCAAGCAAGGCATTCGGGGTCACCCCTCCACTTT.

This rearrangement joins TRBV7-7 to TRBJ2-1; 7 bases align to TRBD1. CDR3 length: 14 residues. The trim removed 2 bases at V and 7 bases at J, leaving 5 bases unmatched. Germline V gene data show CDR1 as SSHAT and CDR2 as FNYEAQ (reference sequence). The CDR3 reads CASSLNTRGNEQFF. DNA for the CDR3: TGTGCCAGCAGCTTAAACACCAGGGGGAATGAGCAGTTCTTC.

This clone was recorded only once. V usage is TRBV28 and J usage is TRBJ2-7, with 12 bases lining up with TRBD2. This CDR3 is 15 amino acids long. Germline CDR1 and CDR2: MDHEN and SYDVKM. The V segment lost 6 bases and the J segment 3 bases; nucleotides outside the gene matches: 6. DNA of the CDR3: TGTGCCAGCAGGACTAGCGGGAGAGTTGGCTACGAGCAGTACTTC. Translating it yields CASRTSGRVGYEQYF.

This chain uses TRBV11-2 with TRBJ1-2; D not resolved. V was clipped by 3 bases and J by 0 bases, with 5 bases between them. The CDR3 totals 13 residues. Germline V lookup: CDR1 SGHAT, CDR2 FQNNGV. As DNA, the CDR3 is TGTGCCAGCAGCTTCGTATCTAACTATGGCTACACCTTC. It encodes CASSFVSNYGYTF.

The rearrangement links TRBV6-6 to TRBJ2-3; 8 nucleotides align to TRBD2. Trimming cost V 0 bases and J 2 bases; bases outside gene matches: 4. The CDR3 is made up of 16 amino acids. Germline V gene sequence: CDR1 MNHNY, CDR2 SVGAGI (reference sequence). CDR3 sequence reads: CASSYSPSGFTDTQYF. In nucleotides, the CDR3 is TGTGCCAGCAGTTACTCGCCTAGCGGGTTCACAGATACGCAGTATTTT.

This sequence joins TRBV29-1 and TRBJ2-2; tentative D call: TRBD1 (5 bases). The CDR3 runs 13 residues. Germline CDR1 is SQVTM and CDR2 is ANQGSEA. Trimming shortened V by 0 bases and J by 7 bases, and 9 bases separated the two germline ends. The CDR3 sequence is CSVEDRRGGELFF. The CDR3 DNA follows: TGCAGCGTTGAAGATCGTAGGGGCGGGGAGCTGTTTTTT.